The 25 T cell receptor beta chains presented below share a single source sample, sequenced in a study of T-cell memory formation after mild COVID-19. From the 5' RACE reads, TCRdb called clonotypes with MiXCR, one entry per CDR3 protein. Of approximately 570,000 distinct CDR3 sequences in the sample, about a sixth were seen once. The sequencing sample was made of PBMCs or a T cell subset sorted from them (not recorded which). All receptors come from an adult woman who had mild COVID-19 (a few samples of this study predate the infection). Cell type and time point are not known.

This CDR3 reads CSVDGAESVGETQYF. In DNA, the CDR3 is TGCAGCGTTGACGGAGCCGAAAGCGTAGGAGAGACCCAGTACTTC. V and J are TRBV29-1 and TRBJ2-5; unclear D gene. Trimming stripped 3 bases from V and 4 bases from J, with 18 bases between. Germline assignment: CDR1 SQVTM and CDR2 ANQGSEA. The CDR3 has 15 amino acids.

The table lists this clonotype with many counts. The chain joins TRBV5-1 to TRBJ2-7, with a possible D match to TRBD1 (6 bases). From germline, CDR1 is SGHRS and CDR2 YFSETQ. The V end was cut by 3 bases, the J end by 2 bases, with 9 bases between. This CDR3 spans 13 amino acids. CDR3 loop: CASSSTGPYEQYF. CDR3 sequence (DNA): TGCGCCAGCAGCTCGACAGGCCCCTACGAGCAGTACTTC.

A few counts support this clonotype. The V gene is TRBV20-1, the J gene TRBJ1-4; no clear D. The CDR3 is 14 residues long. Germline assignment: CDR1 DFQATT and CDR2 SNEGSKA (reference sequence). With 2 bases removed from V and 1 base from J, the gap between germline ends came to 8 bases. The CDR3 coding sequence is TGCAGTGCTAGACGAACTTTAACTAATGAAAAACTGTTTTTT. Protein sequence: CSARRTLTNEKLFF.

V and J are TRBV4-2 and TRBJ2-1; D is undetermined. With 2 bases removed from V and 6 bases from J, the gap between germline ends came to 14 bases. Germline loops: CDR1 LGHNA, CDR2 YNFKEQ. CDR3 length: 15 amino acids. The DNA for the CDR3 is TGTGCCAGCAGCCAACACTCCCCGGGCGGCAATGAGCAGTTCTTC. Its translation: CASSQHSPGGNEQFF.

This clonotype has a handful of counts. This chain links TRBV7-9 with TRBJ2-5; D might be TRBD2 (5 bases). Germline values: CDR1 SEHNR, CDR2 FQNEAQ (reference sequence). The CDR3 spans 16 residues. V was cut by 5 bases and J by 7 bases, with 23 bases left in between. CDR3 region: CASSPSGLYLRGTQYF. Written as DNA, the CDR3 is TGTGCCAGCAGCCCATCTGGACTGTACCTCCGGGGGACCCAGTACTTC.

In this sample, this clonotype turned up a few times. The V and J genes are TRBV2 and TRBJ2-6; D might be TRBD1 (5 bases). With 7 bases removed from V and 0 bases from J, the gap between germline ends came to 13 bases. CDR3 length: 16 residues. Germline CDR1 is SNHLY and CDR2 is FYNNEI. The CDR3 region has the DNA TGTGCCAGCATATGGCAGGGCAACTCTGGGGCCAACGTCCTGACTTTC. It encodes CASIWQGNSGANVLTF. The full variable domain, completed using reference TRBV2 and TRBJ2-6, is EPEVTQTPSHQVTQMGQEVILRCVPISNHLYFYWYRQILGQKVEFLVSFYNNEISEKSEIFDDQFSVERPDGSNFTLKIRSTKLEDSAMYFCASIWQGNSGANVLTFGAGSRLTVL.

This clonotype was observed a few times. CDR3 sequence: CASSQQGYEKLFF. In nucleotides, the CDR3 is TGTGCCAGCAGCCAACAGGGATATGAAAAACTGTTTTTT. The rearrangement uses TRBV2 and TRBJ1-4, with TRBD1 as a possible D gene (6 bases). V dropped 6 bases and J dropped 6 bases, with 11 bases sitting between them. From germline, CDR1 is SNHLY and CDR2 FYNNEI. The CDR3 has 13 amino acids.

This clonotype has just a few counts. CDR3 protein: CAISATPYNEQFF. The CDR3 nucleotides are TGTGCCATCAGTGCAACTCCTTACAATGAGCAGTTCTTC. The chain recombines TRBV10-3 with TRBJ2-1; no definite D call. Deletions cut 4 bases from V and 4 bases from J, with 8 bases between. Germline loops: CDR1 ENHRY, CDR2 SYGVKD. The CDR3 covers 13 residues.

This clonotype showed up just a few times. The genes are TRBV10-2 and TRBJ2-1, with 8 bases identical to TRBD2. V lost 6 bases, J lost 3 bases, and 4 bases stayed unmatched. The CDR3 runs 14 residues. The germline V gene encodes CDR1 WSHSY and CDR2 SAAADI. In DNA form, the CDR3 reads TGCGCCAGCAGGGGACTAGGGGACTACAATGAGCAGTTCTTC. Its protein is CASRGLGDYNEQFF.

This clonotype was counted only a few times. This chain links TRBV7-2 with TRBJ2-5; D is undetermined. This CDR3 contains 13 residues. CDR1 is SGHTA, CDR2 FQGNSA, per germline. V lost 6 bases and J lost 5, with 13 bases in between. The CDR3: CASSYLGLETQYF. In nucleotides, the CDR3 is TGTGCCAGCAGTTACTTGGGTTTGGAGACCCAGTACTTC.

V and J are TRBV9 and TRBJ2-5; 9 bases fit TRBD1. Trimming at V came to 3 bases and at J to 5 bases, leaving 17 bases not matched to a gene. This CDR3 region has 18 residues. Germline CDR1 is SGDLS and CDR2 is YYNGEE. DNA for the CDR3: TGTGCCAGCAGCGCCCCGACTACAGGGGGCGGATTAGTGGAGACCCAGTACTTC. Its protein product is CASSAPTTGGGLVETQYF.

This clonotype occurred a few times. The rearrangement joins TRBV6-5 to TRBJ2-3; D is unclear. Germline CDR1 is MNHEY and CDR2 is SVGAGI. This CDR3 has 13 amino acids. Trimming stripped 5 bases from V and 10 bases from J, with 16 bases between. The chain's CDR3 is CASSRLVGGSQYF. CDR3 coding DNA: TGTGCCAGCAGTAGGCTAGTTGGCGGATCGCAGTATTTT.

CDR3 DNA sequence: TGTGCCAGCAGCTTAGGGGCGGGACAGCCGGGTACTGAAGCTTTCTTT. This gives the protein CASSLGAGQPGTEAFF. This chain connects TRBV11-3 to TRBJ1-1, with 7 bases fitting TRBD1. The CDR3 runs 16 residues. V shed 1 base and J 5 bases; nucleotides not matched to a gene: 10. Germline V gives CDR1 SGHNT, CDR2 YENEEA.

This clonotype was observed a handful of times. This chain joins TRBV7-2 and TRBJ2-5; D is perhaps TRBD1 or TRBD2 (6 bases each). The CDR3 has 14 residues. Deletions cut 5 bases from V and 2 bases from J, with 12 bases between. Germline-derived CDR1 and CDR2 are SGHTA and FQGNSA. The DNA of the CDR3 is TGTGCCAGCAGCCCCTCGGGGGCACAAGAGACCCAGTACTTC. Translating it yields CASSPSGAQETQYF.

This chain connects TRBV7-3 to TRBJ2-1; either TRBD1 or TRBD2 may supply D (5 bases each). Trimming took off 1 base at V and 8 bases at J, with 6 bases between the two ends. Germline CDR1 is SGHTA and CDR2 is FQGTGA. This CDR3 spans 12 amino acids. CDR3 region: CASSLMGDEQFF. CDR3 coding DNA: TGTGCCAGCAGCTTAATGGGGGATGAGCAGTTCTTC.

The chain couples TRBV3-1 to TRBJ2-3; unclear D gene. CDR1 and CDR2 from the germline V gene are LGHDT and YNNKEL (reference sequence). Trimming removed 5 bases at V and 6 bases at J, with 18 bases between. The CDR3 has 15 residues. CDR3 loop: CASSYLQRTSDTQYF. DNA for the CDR3: TGTGCCAGCAGCTATCTACAACGCACTTCGGATACGCAGTATTTT.

This clonotype was seen more than once but under ten times. The chain couples TRBV7-8 to TRBJ1-3; D is uncertain. The germline V gene encodes CDR1 SGHVS and CDR2 FQNEAQ. This CDR3 spans 14 amino acids. The ends were cut back, 1 base at V and 9 bases at J, with 13 bases in the middle. CDR3 residues: CASSLGREISTIYF. As DNA, the CDR3 is TGTGCCAGCAGCTTAGGGCGGGAGATTTCCACCATATATTTT.

This clonotype has at least ten counts. This chain uses TRBV29-1 with TRBJ2-4; tentatively, D is TRBD1 or TRBD2 (5 bases each). This CDR3 spans 13 amino acids. Trimming took 5 bases from V and 8 from J, leaving 16 bases between them. Germline assignment: CDR1 SQVTM and CDR2 ANQGSEA. CDR3 coding DNA: TGCAGCGTTATTGGGACCCTGTCGGACATTCAGTACTTC. It yields the protein CSVIGTLSDIQYF.

V and J are TRBV30 and TRBJ2-1, with D tentatively TRBD1 or TRBD2 (5 bases each). Per germline, CDR1 GTSNPN and CDR2 SVGIG (reference sequence). Trimming removed 3 bases from V and 0 bases from J, with 18 bases in between. This CDR3 has 17 amino acids. This CDR3 is CAWSAVGRKSSYNEQFF. The CDR3, as DNA: TGTGCCTGGAGCGCCGTGGGACGTAAGAGCTCCTACAATGAGCAGTTCTTC.

This clonotype was detected only a few times. The chain carries TRBV21-1 and TRBJ2-5; TRBD2, as called in the table, went unchecked against the DNA. TRBV21-1 is assigned pseudogene status. The CDR3 totals 18 residues. The CDR3 sequence is CASSPQRGGAIAQETQYF. DNA of the CDR3: TGTGCCAGCAGCCCCCAACGCGGAGGGGCCATAGCTCAAGAGACCCAGTACTTC.

This clonotype was observed a few times. The chain carries TRBV24-1 and TRBJ2-1; 10 bases agree with TRBD2. CDR1 KGHDR and CDR2 SFDVKD come from the germline V gene. The trim removed 1 base at V and 8 bases at J, leaving 7 bases unmatched. This CDR3 is built from 16 residues. As DNA, the CDR3 is TGTGCCACCAGTGATTTTGAACTAGCGGGGTCGGATGAGCAGTTCTTC. Protein product: CATSDFELAGSDEQFF.

The gene calls are TRBV18 and TRBJ1-1, with unresolved D. The CDR3 contains 12 residues. V lost 3 bases to trimming and J lost 6 bases, with 8 bases between them. CDR1 and CDR2 from the germline V gene are KGHSH and LQKENI. This CDR3 reads CASSPGRAEAFF. For the CDR3, the DNA is TGTGCCAGCTCACCCGGGAGGGCTGAAGCTTTCTTT.

This clonotype has more than one count but fewer than ten. The DNA of the CDR3 is TGTGCCAGCAGTACCCGGGCCTCCCCCTACAATGAGCAGTTCTTC. Its translation is CASSTRASPYNEQFF. The chain uses TRBV12-3 or TRBV12-4 and TRBJ2-1; D is unclear. This CDR3 has 15 amino acids. Trimming removed 5 bases at V and 2 bases at J, with 13 bases between.

The chain combines TRBV29-1 with TRBJ2-1; tentatively, D is TRBD2 (6 bases). The CDR3 spans 13 residues. Germline loops: CDR1 SQVTM, CDR2 ANQGSEA. V gave up 7 bases and J gave up 1 base, with 11 bases separating them. The CDR3: CSAGGVSYNEQFF. CDR3 bases: TGCAGCGCCGGGGGAGTATCCTACAATGAGCAGTTCTTC.

In this sample, this clonotype turned up once. DNA for the CDR3: TGTGCCAGCAAAGAGGCCGGGGAGCTGTTTTTT. It yields the protein CASKEAGELFF. The chain couples TRBV6-1 to TRBJ2-2; no reliable D call. The CDR3 extends over 11 amino acids. Trimming cost V 7 bases and J 6 bases, with 6 bases left between them. Germline CDR1 is MNHNS and CDR2 is SASEGT.